These T cell receptor beta chains were read from a single sample in a study of cytomegalovirus exposure and HLA in healthy donors. Method: immunoSEQ multiplex PCR; TCRdb's copy keeps in-frame clones and lacks some. The sample includes hundreds of thousands of clones, approximately 90% of them seen just once. Specimen: PBMCs. These receptor sequences come from a woman in her late teens or twenties in good health and CMV-seronegative. Both conserved end residues are part of each CDR3. A D gene is named only where the DNA matches it firmly. Some rows have no size entry. The others give once, few or many, or a class for an expanded clone.

D	J	V	size	DNA	CDR3
TRBD1	TRBJ1-5	TRBV5-5	NA	TGTGCCAGCAGCTTGCTGGGACAGGGTGACCAGCCCCAGCATTTT	CASSLLGQGDQPQHF
NA	TRBJ1-4	TRBV6-5	few	TGTGCCAGCAGTTACGGGGGGACTAATGAAAAACTGTTTTTT	CASSYGGTNEKLFF
NA	TRBJ1-2	TRBV5-4	NA	TGTGCCAGCAGCTTCGGCTATGGCTACACCTTC	CASSFGYGYTF
TRBD1	TRBJ1-1	TRBV11-3	NA	TGTGCCAGCAGCCAATCACAGGGGGAGCTTAAAGCTTTCTTT	CASSQSQGELKAFF
TRBD2	TRBJ2-3	TRBV25-1	NA	TGTGCCAGCAGAATCAGCGGGGGGGCAGATACGCAGTATTTT	CASRISGGADTQYF
TRBD1	TRBJ1-6	TRBV7-2	NA	TGTGCCAGCAGCTTAAACAGGGGGACCGCCTATAATTCACCCCTCCACTTT	CASSLNRGTAYNSPLHF
TRBD1	TRBJ2-1	TRBV10-3	NA	TGTGCCATCAGTACCGACAGGGGGCACTTAAGTGAGCAGTTCTTC	CAISTDRGHLSEQFF
NA	TRBJ2-7	TRBV5-4	NA	TGTGCCAGCAGCCTCAGGGCAGACTCCTACGAGCAGTACTTC	CASSLRADSYEQYF
NA	TRBJ1-2	TRBV6-5	NA	TGTGCCAGCAGTACCCCCCAGGCCCCCTATGGCTACACCTTC	CASSTPQAPYGYTF
TRBD1	TRBJ1-6	TRBV19	NA	TGTGCCAGTAGCCGACAGGGGAATTCACCCCTCCACTTT	CASSRQGNSPLHF
NA	TRBJ2-7	TRBV5-4	NA	TGTGCCAGCAGCTTGGGGACTACGGGCTACGAGCAGTACTTC	CASSLGTTGYEQYF
TRBD1	TRBJ2-7	TRBV7-8	NA	TGTGCCAGCAGCTTAGGGAGACAGGGCTCCTACGAGCAGTACTTC	CASSLGRQGSYEQYF
TRBD1	TRBJ1-6	TRBV5-4	NA	TGTGCCAGCAGCGTCGCCTACAGGGGAACAGCCTCACCCCTCCACTTT	CASSVAYRGTASPLHF
NA	TRBJ1-2	TRBV21-1	NA	TGTGCCAGCAGCAGGGGGCGGGTTTTCACCTTC	CASSRGRVFTF
TRBD1	TRBJ1-2	TRBV10-3	NA	TGTGCCATCAGAGGGGACAGGGATGGCTACACCTTC	CAIRGDRDGYTF
TRBD1	TRBJ1-1	TRBV5-1	once	TGCGCCAGCAGCCCGCAATGGACAGGGACGGGCACTGAAGCTTTCTTT	CASSPQWTGTGTEAFF
NA	TRBJ1-1	TRBV7-8	NA	TGTGCCAGCAGCGTACGATCGGGGGTGAACACTGAAGCTTTCTTT	CASSVRSGVNTEAFF
NA	TRBJ1-2	TRBV20-1	NA	TGCAGTGCTTCAGATGGTGGCTACACCTTC	CSASDGGYTF
NA	TRBJ1-2	TRBV7-2	NA	TGTGCCAGCAGCTTAGTGGTGGGCAACTATGGCTACACCTTC	CASSLVVGNYGYTF
NA	TRBJ2-5	TRBV5-1	NA	TGCGCCAGCAGCTTGGGGAGCGGAGAGACCCAGTACTTC	CASSLGSGETQYF
NA	TRBJ2-7	TRBV5-4	NA	TGTGCCAGCAGCTCCAAGGAAGGGAGAACCGTCTACGAGCAGTACTTC	CASSSKEGRTVYEQYF
TRBD2	TRBJ2-2	TRBV6-1	NA	TGTGCCAGCAGTGAGGATTTTGCGGGGGGGCCATTCGACACCGGGGAGCTGTTTTTT	CASSEDFAGGPFDTGELFF
TRBD2	TRBJ2-1	TRBV4-1	NA	TGCGCCAGCAGCCAATCCGGCCAGCGGGGTTATATGAATGAGCAGTTCTTC	CASSQSGQRGYMNEQFF
NA	TRBJ2-5	TRBV7-3	NA	TGTGCCAGCAGCGGGAGGGGGCTAGCGGGTGGGGAGACCCAGTACTTC	CASSGRGLAGGETQYF
NA	TRBJ2-7	TRBV11-2	few	TGTGCCAGCAGCCCTCGTTGGTCCATCAGGTCCTACGAGCAGTACTTC	CASSPRWSIRSYEQYF
NA	TRBJ1-1	TRBV27	NA	TGTGCCAGCAGTTTGAAAAGGGGGAACACTGAAGCTTTCTTT	CASSLKRGNTEAFF
NA	TRBJ1-2	TRBV10-3	NA	TGTGCCATCAGTGACCACCCACGGGAGGACTATGGCTACACCTTC	CAISDHPREDYGYTF
NA	TRBJ1-1	TRBV6-6	NA	TGTGCCACAGGTCCTCCAGGGGCAGGAACTGAAGCTTTCTTT	CATGPPGAGTEAFF
TRBD2	TRBJ2-1	TRBV7-9	NA	TGTGCCAGCAGCCGAACCGGGACTAGCGACTACAATGAGCAGTTCTTC	CASSRTGTSDYNEQFF
TRBD2	TRBJ2-3	TRBV27	NA	TGTGCCAGCACCCGCGGGGGGTCCCAGGATACGCAGTATTTT	CASTRGGSQDTQYF
TRBD1	TRBJ2-1	TRBV6-6	once	TGTGCCAGCAGTTACTACCGACAGGGGTACAATGAGCAGTTCTTC	CASSYYRQGYNEQFF
NA	TRBJ1-1	TRBV30	NA	TGTGCCTGGTCCCGGGTGGCAACAAACACTGAAGCTTTCTTT	CAWSRVATNTEAFF
NA	TRBJ2-5	TRBV4-2	NA	TGTGCCAGCAGCCAAGAATTTAACGGGGGAACGGAGACCCAGTACTTC	CASSQEFNGGTETQYF
NA	TRBJ1-1	TRBV27	NA	TGTGCCAGCAGTAGACCGACAGGCCTGAACACTGAAGCTTTCTTT	CASSRPTGLNTEAFF
NA	TRBJ1-1	TRBV18	NA	TGTGCCAGCTCACGCCGACGGGAGAACACTGAAGCTTTCTTT	CASSRRRENTEAFF
NA	TRBJ2-7	TRBV6-5	NA	TGTGCCAGCAGTTACTCCGGGGGAACTTTCTACGAGCAGTACTTC	CASSYSGGTFYEQYF
NA	TRBJ1-1	TRBV5-1	NA	TGCGCCAGCAGACGGGGGGAGAACACTGAAGCTTTCTTT	CASRRGENTEAFF
TRBD2	TRBJ2-3	TRBV14	NA	TGTGCCAGCAGCCAATATCACGCTCGCGGGGGATTCACAGATACGCAGTATTTT	CASSQYHARGGFTDTQYF
NA	TRBJ2-4	TRBV4-3	NA	TGCGCCAGCAGCCAAGTATTGGGGAGGTTGAACATTCAGTACTTC	CASSQVLGRLNIQYF
NA	TRBJ1-2	TRBV6-5	NA	TGTGCCAGCAGTTACTCAGACAGGCCTTATGGCTACACCTTC	CASSYSDRPYGYTF
NA	TRBJ1-2	TRBV28	NA	TGTGCCAGCAGTTTATTCGTCATTGCTCCGGATGGCTACACCTTC	CASSLFVIAPDGYTF
TRBD2	TRBJ2-2	TRBV10-3	NA	TGTGCCATCAGTGCCGGACTAGCGCCCGGGGAGCTGTTTTTT	CAISAGLAPGELFF
NA	TRBJ2-7	TRBV27	NA	TGTGCCAGCAGTTTCCAGGGCTCCTACGAGCAGTACTTC	CASSFQGSYEQYF
NA	TRBJ2-5	TRBV4-1	NA	TGCGCCAGCAGCCAAGTTCTCCGTAGCGATGGGGAGACCCAGTACTTC	CASSQVLRSDGETQYF
NA	TRBJ2-2	TRBV9	NA	TGTGCCAGCAGCGTAGGCTTGGCGGGGCCCAACACCGGGGAGCTGTTTTTT	CASSVGLAGPNTGELFF
TRBD2	TRBJ2-5	TRBV4-2	NA	TGTGCCAGCAGCCCCCGGACTAGCGGGGGTGGAGAGACCCAGTACTTC	CASSPRTSGGGETQYF
TRBD2	TRBJ2-7	TRBV29-1	NA	TGCAGCGCCGGGACTAGGTTTGGCCACGAGCAGTACTTC	CSAGTRFGHEQYF
TRBD2	TRBJ2-3	TRBV2	NA	TGTGCCAGCAGTGTGGGGACTAGCGGGGGGACACTCACAGATACGCAGTATTTT	CASSVGTSGGTLTDTQYF
TRBD1	TRBJ2-7	TRBV6-5	NA	TGTGCCAGCAGTCCCCTTAGGGGGCCCTACGAGCAGTACTTC	CASSPLRGPYEQYF
NA	TRBJ1-5	TRBV18	NA	TGTGCCAGCTCACCACCGAGTTCGGGGAGCAATCAGCCCCAGCATTTT	CASSPPSSGSNQPQHF
TRBD2	TRBJ2-1	TRBV19	NA	TGTGCCAGTAGTATATCCGTGCTAGCGGGACCCCCTACCTACAATGAGCAGTTCTTC	CASSISVLAGPPTYNEQFF